This entry lists 17 T cell receptor beta chains sequenced from one sample in a study of technical replicates of blood from several donors. Sequenced by immunoSEQ multiplex PCR; TCRdb stores in-frame clones only, minus some. The table records 76,000 or so clones, 86% of them present only once. Sequenced: PBMCs. The receptors shown here come from a human donor in good health. Some clones in this sample may be carry-over from other donors' samples.

The rearrangement joins TRBV7-2 to TRBJ2-5; 7 bases are shared with TRBD2. Trimming cost V 0 bases and J 4 bases; bases outside gene matches: 5. This CDR3 spans 15 amino acids. CDR1 is SGHTA, CDR2 FQGNSA, per germline. The CDR3 DNA follows: TGTGCCAGCAGCTTAGCCGATGGGAGGGGAGAGACCCAGTACTTC. This sequence encodes CASSLADGRGETQYF.

This chain uses TRBV7-6 with TRBJ2-1, with 10 bases matching TRBD1. The CDR3 length is 14 residues. The J segment lost 7 bases and the V segment lost 6 bases, leaving 6 bases of the junction unmatched. CDR1 and CDR2 from the germline V gene are SGHVS and FNYEAQ. Here the CDR3 DNA reads TGTGCCAGCAGGGATAGGACAGGGGGAAATGAGCAGTTCTTC. This encodes CASRDRTGGNEQFF.

The chain carries TRBV19 and TRBJ2-7; possible D gene TRBD2, 6 bases. Germline V gene data show CDR1 as LNHDA and CDR2 as SQIVND (reference sequence). V was shortened by 3 bases and J by 1 base, with 10 bases between the two germline ends. The CDR3 spans 14 residues. The CDR3 nucleotides are TGTGCCAGTAGTATGGTCGGGGGTTCCTACGAGCAGTACTTC. It encodes CASSMVGGSYEQYF.

The V gene is TRBV5-1, the J gene TRBJ1-2, with 11 nucleotides matching TRBD1. This CDR3 contains 16 residues. V gave up 4 bases and J gave up 5 bases; unmatched junction bases: 10. Germline V gene sequence: CDR1 SGHRS, CDR2 YFSETQ. CDR3 loop: CASSNTGTGGEYGYTF. CDR3 in DNA: TGCGCCAGCAGCAATACCGGGACAGGGGGGGAGTATGGCTACACCTTC.

The chain has TRBV5-1 and TRBJ1-4, with unresolved D. V dropped 6 bases and J dropped 2 bases, with 8 bases sitting between them. The CDR3 has 13 residues. The germline V gene encodes CDR1 SGHRS and CDR2 YFSETQ. The CDR3 protein is CASNSETNEKLFF. DNA for the CDR3: TGCGCCAGCAACTCGGAGACTAATGAAAAACTGTTTTTT.

The rearrangement links TRBV27 to TRBJ1-6; D possibly corresponds to TRBD1 (5 bases). Trimming left V 0 bases short and J 9 bases short, with 12 bases between. The CDR3 totals 15 residues. Germline CDR1 and CDR2: MNHEY and SMNVEV (reference sequence). In nucleotides, the CDR3 is TGTGCCAGCAGTTTATCGGGGGGTTCGAGTTCACCCCTCCACTTT. Its protein is CASSLSGGSSSPLHF.

The rearrangement links TRBV9 to TRBJ2-5; 9 positions agree with TRBD2. V gave up 3 bases and J gave up 5 bases; unmatched junction bases: 8. The V gene's germline CDR1 is SGDLS and CDR2 YYNGEE. The CDR3 contains 15 residues. DNA of the CDR3: TGTGCCAGCAGCGACGCGGGGGGGCCGGGGGAGACCCAGTACTTC. Protein product: CASSDAGGPGETQYF.

V gene TRBV12-5 combines with J gene TRBJ2-1; 10 nucleotides line up with TRBD2. V dropped 1 base and J dropped 0; count of bases not matched to a gene: 15. The V gene's germline CDR1 is LGHNT and CDR2 FRNRAP. The CDR3 runs 21 residues. In nucleotides, the CDR3 is TGTGCTAGTGGTTTGGAAGGTATCGGGGCTAGCGGGGGCGTCTCCTACAATGAGCAGTTCTTC. Its protein is CASGLEGIGASGGVSYNEQFF.

In nucleotides, the CDR3 is TGTGCCAGTAGTTACCTACTATCCGGGGAGCTGTTTTTT. Encoded protein: CASSYLLSGELFF. This chain connects TRBV19 to TRBJ2-2, with D unclear. V dropped 5 bases and J dropped 6 bases, with 10 bases sitting between them. This CDR3 is built from 13 residues. The V gene's germline CDR1 is LNHDA and CDR2 SQIVND (reference sequence).

This sequence joins TRBV7-9 and TRBJ2-7; TRBD2 matches 14 bases. The germline V gene has CDR1 SEHNR and CDR2 FQNEAQ (reference sequence). The CDR3 extends over 14 amino acids. V shed 4 bases and J 6 bases; nucleotides not matched to a gene: 2. CDR3 region: CASSSGTSGSEQYF. As DNA, the CDR3 is TGTGCCAGCAGCTCCGGGACTAGCGGGAGCGAGCAGTACTTC. Together with reference TRBV7-9 and TRBJ2-7, the CDR3 gives the full variable domain: DTGVSQNPRHKITKRGQNVTFRCDPISEHNRLYWYRQTLGQGPEFLTYFQNEAQLEKSRLLSDRFSAERPKGSFSTLEIQRTEQGDSAMYLCASSSGTSGSEQYFGPGTRLTVT.

As DNA, the CDR3 is TGTGCCAGCAGCATCAGGGTAACTAATGAAAAACTGTTTTTT. Protein: CASSIRVTNEKLFF. The rearrangement uses TRBV21-1 and TRBJ1-4; the DNA was not compared with TRBD1, the D call given in the table. TRBV21-1 is given as a pseudogene. This CDR3 has 14 amino acids.

The rearrangement links TRBV4-1 to TRBJ2-3; 9 bases align to TRBD2. This CDR3 is built from 17 residues. V lost 1 base and J lost 6; bases outside the gene matches: 11. CDR1 is MGHRA and CDR2 is YSYEKL in the germline V gene. CDR3 in amino acids: CASSQAGPGLALDTQYF. DNA for the CDR3: TGCGCCAGCAGCCAAGCCGGTCCGGGACTAGCCCTTGATACGCAGTATTTT.

This clone has a handful of counts. The chain employs TRBV4-2 and TRBJ2-5, with 10 bases lining up with TRBD2. This CDR3 spans 16 amino acids. The germline gives CDR1 LGHNA, CDR2 YNFKEQ. V lost 0 bases to trimming and J lost 2 bases; unmatched junction nucleotides: 3. The CDR3 loop is CASSQDGAGGQETQYF. The CDR3 DNA follows: TGTGCCAGCAGCCAAGATGGAGCGGGAGGGCAAGAGACCCAGTACTTC.

This clone was seen only a few times. V usage is TRBV5-4 and J usage is TRBJ1-2, with 7 bases that match TRBD1. Germline assignment: CDR1 SGHNT and CDR2 YYREEE (reference sequence). The V and J ends lost 4 bases and 4 bases, in that order; junction bases with no gene match: 7. CDR3 length: 14 amino acids. In nucleotides, the CDR3 is TGTGCCAGCAGCCCTGACAGGGTGAGCTATGGCTACACCTTC. It specifies CASSPDRVSYGYTF.

V gene TRBV5-5 combines with J gene TRBJ1-1; D ambiguous. Germline V gene lookup returns CDR1 SGHKS and CDR2 YYEKEE (reference sequence). The CDR3 consists of 11 residues. Trimming removed 5 bases from V and 6 bases from J, with 8 bases in between. For the CDR3, the DNA is TGTGCCAGCAGGTTCGCGGCTGAAGCTTTCTTT. Protein: CASRFAAEAFF.

The chain carries TRBV29-1 and TRBJ1-2, with D tentatively TRBD1 (6 bases). This CDR3 has 11 residues. Germline values: CDR1 SQVTM, CDR2 ANQGSEA. The V end lost 7 bases, the J end lost 4 bases, and 10 bases lay between the germline ends. The CDR3 here is CSARGLYGYTF. In nucleotides, the CDR3 is TGCAGCGCCAGGGGCCTCTATGGCTACACCTTC.

This chain uses TRBV11-2 with TRBJ2-7; D gene ambiguous. The germline V gene has CDR1 SGHAT and CDR2 FQNNGV. CDR3 length equals 11 residues. Trimming removed 8 bases at V and 5 bases at J, with 10 bases between. The CDR3 is CASLESHEQYF. CDR3 sequence (DNA): TGTGCCAGCTTGGAGTCCCACGAGCAGTACTTC.